One sample yielded the 29 T cell receptor beta chains listed below, sequenced in a study of technical replicates of blood from a handful of donors. Sequencing used immunoSEQ multiplex PCR; TCRdb keeps in-frame clones, though not all of them. The table lists about 62,000 clones, about 87% of them singletons. The material sequenced was PBMCs. Receptors originate from a human donor in good health. Some clones in this sample may be carry-over from other donors' samples.

The CDR3 reads CASRREALNTEAFF. Here the CDR3 DNA reads TGTGCCAGCAGGAGGGAGGCCTTGAACACTGAAGCTTTCTTT. The chain links TRBV2 to TRBJ1-1; no definite D call. The CDR3 has 14 residues. Looked up from germline, CDR1 is SNHLY and CDR2 is FYNNEI. Between the trimmed V and J ends, which lost 6 bases and 0 bases, there was a span of 11 bases.

The chain employs TRBV5-1 and TRBJ2-3; tentatively, D is TRBD1 (5 bases). Trimming cost V 1 base and J 6 bases, with 9 bases left between them. CDR1 and CDR2 from the germline V gene are SGHRS and YFSETQ. The CDR3 has 13 residues. CDR3 sequence (DNA): TGCGCCAGCAGCTTGTGGGGCGCGGATACGCAGTATTTT. Protein product: CASSLWGADTQYF.

V and J are TRBV18 and TRBJ1-3; no reliable D call. CDR3 size: 16 residues. The ends were cut back, 6 bases at V and 0 bases at J, with 15 bases in the middle. Germline assignment: CDR1 KGHSH and CDR2 LQKENI. The chain's CDR3 is CASSPGGPSSGNTIYF. CDR3 DNA sequence: TGTGCCAGCTCCCCTGGTGGGCCCAGCTCTGGAAACACCATATATTTT. The full variable domain, completed using reference TRBV18 and TRBJ1-3, is NAGVMQNPRHLVRRRGQEARLRCSPMKGHSHVYWYRQLPEEGLKFMVYLQKENIIDESGMPKERFSAEFPKEGPSILRIQQVVRGDSAAYFCASSPGGPSSGNTIYFGEGSWLTVV.

This chain uses TRBV5-1 with TRBJ2-1; 8 nucleotides line up with TRBD2. The CDR3 contains 13 residues. V lost 3 bases and J lost 9; bases outside the gene matches: 5. CDR1 is SGHRS, CDR2 YFSETQ, per germline. The CDR3 sequence: CASSSGGGFEQFF. The CDR3 nucleotides are TGCGCCAGCAGCTCGGGCGGGGGGTTTGAGCAGTTCTTC.

This clone was seen just once. J is TRBJ2-2 and V is TRBV27; D remains unclear. This CDR3 has 12 residues. CDR1 and CDR2 (germline): MNHEY, SMNVEV (reference sequence). Trimming left V 6 bases short and J 2 bases short, with 4 bases between. CDR3 sequence reads: CASSQNTGELFF. The CDR3 nucleotides read TGTGCCAGCAGCCAAAACACCGGGGAGCTGTTTTTT.

J is TRBJ1-1 and V is TRBV29-1; a possible D gene is TRBD1 (5 bases). This CDR3 region has 13 residues. CDR1 and CDR2 from the germline V gene are SQVTM and ANQGSEA. Trimming removed 7 bases at V and 6 bases at J, with 18 bases between. Written as DNA, the CDR3 is TGCAGCGCTCTAACCGGGGGGGGTGCTGAAGCTTTCTTT. Translated: CSALTGGGAEAFF.

The J gene is TRBJ1-1, the V gene TRBV7-9, with a possible D match to TRBD1 (5 bases). Germline lookup yields CDR1 SEHNR and CDR2 FQNEAQ (reference sequence). Trimming removed 5 bases from V and 6 bases from J, with 13 bases in between. The CDR3 runs to 13 residues. DNA for the CDR3: TGTGCCAGCAGCACCATCAGGGAGGCTGAAGCTTTCTTT. Amino acids: CASSTIREAEAFF.

This chain connects TRBV5-4 to TRBJ2-6; D unresolved. The CDR3 is 15 residues long. CDR1 is SGHNT, CDR2 YYREEE, per germline (reference sequence). With 0 bases removed from V and 2 bases from J, the gap between germline ends came to 6 bases. CDR3 coding DNA: TGTGCCAGCAGCTTGGGTACAGCTGGGGCCAACGTCCTGACTTTC. Translating gives CASSLGTAGANVLTF.

CDR3 coding DNA: TGCAGCGTGGTAGGGCTAGCATTGGGAGAGACCCAGTACTTC. It specifies CSVVGLALGETQYF. This sequence joins TRBV29-1 and TRBJ2-5, with D possibly being TRBD2 (5 bases). The CDR3 is 14 amino acids. Germline lookup yields CDR1 SQVTM and CDR2 ANQGSEA. The V and J ends lost 6 bases and 4 bases respectively, with 18 bases between them.

This chain connects TRBV6-6 to TRBJ1-1; D is ambiguous. CDR1 MNHNY and CDR2 SVGAGI come from the germline V gene (reference sequence). The length of the CDR3 is 15 residues. V lost 6 bases, J lost 0 bases, and 14 bases lay in between. The CDR3, as DNA: TGTGCCAGCAGCGAAACGTCGGGTATGAACACTGAAGCTTTCTTT. The encoded protein is CASSETSGMNTEAFF.

This chain connects TRBV5-8 to TRBJ1-2; D gene unclear. The length of the CDR3 is 14 residues. V lost 0 bases to trimming and J lost 6 bases, with 12 bases between them. Germline CDR1 SGHTS, CDR2 YDEGEE. For the CDR3, the DNA is TGTGCCAGCAGCTTGGACGCAAGCCCCAATGGCTACACCTTC. Residues: CASSLDASPNGYTF.

V usage is TRBV7-8 and J usage is TRBJ2-1; 8 bases map to TRBD2. V shed 3 bases, J shed 14 bases, and the junction held 15 bases outside the gene matches. The V gene's germline CDR1 is SGHVS and CDR2 FQNEAQ. The CDR3 is 15 residues long. The CDR3 region has the DNA TGTGCCAGCAGCTTGCGCCGACCGGGAGGGCCTTCAGAGTTCTTC. Residues: CASSLRRPGGPSEFF.

The genes are TRBV11-3 and TRBJ2-1; a weak D match, TRBD1 (6 bases). The CDR3 sequence is 16 residues long. V lost 5 bases and J 0 bases, leaving 14 bases between the germline ends. From germline, CDR1 is SGHNT and CDR2 YENEEA. In DNA form, the CDR3 reads TGTGCCAGCAGCCCGGGACAAGTTTTCTCCTACAATGAGCAGTTCTTC. Amino acids: CASSPGQVFSYNEQFF.

V usage is TRBV19 and J usage is TRBJ2-5, with 11 bases that match TRBD2. Trimming at V came to 5 bases and at J to 1 base, leaving 9 bases not matched to a gene. This CDR3 is built from 17 residues. Germline CDR1 is LNHDA and CDR2 is SQIVND (reference sequence). The CDR3: CASSRISGRAIQETQYF. In DNA form, the CDR3 reads TGTGCCAGTAGTCGGATTAGCGGGAGGGCCATCCAAGAGACCCAGTACTTC.

The chain uses TRBV13 and TRBJ2-3; TRBD1 matches 8 bases. The CDR3 length is 14 residues. Germline values: CDR1 PRHDT, CDR2 FYEKMQ (reference sequence). V was pared by 4 bases and J by 5 bases, with 5 bases of the junction left unmatched. The CDR3 spells CASSSAGGKDTQYF. DNA for the CDR3: TGTGCCAGCAGCTCGGCAGGGGGCAAAGATACGCAGTATTTT. Using reference TRBV13 and TRBJ2-3 for the parts outside the CDR3, the full variable domain is AAGVIQSPRHLIKEKRETATLKCYPIPRHDTVYWYQQGPGQDPQFLISFYEKMQSDKGSIPDRFSAQQFSDYHSELNMSSLELGDSALYFCASSSAGGKDTQYFGPGTRLTVL.

The rearrangement uses TRBV7-3 and TRBJ2-1; D is unresolved. The germline V gene encodes CDR1 SGHTA and CDR2 FQGTGA. V shed 5 bases and J shed 10 bases, with 12 bases lying between them. This CDR3 is built from 12 residues. The CDR3 nucleotides are TGTGCCAGCAGCGGGCGTTCACGGGAGCAGTTCTTC. This encodes CASSGRSREQFF.

The chain recombines TRBV11-3 with TRBJ1-2; perhaps TRBD1 as D (5 bases). The CDR3 is 11 residues long. V shed 6 bases and J shed 6 bases, with 8 bases lying between them. Germline CDR1 and CDR2: SGHNT and YENEEA. The CDR3 protein is CASRRGDGYTF. The CDR3 DNA sequence: TGTGCCAGCAGGCGGGGCGATGGCTACACCTTC.

This chain uses TRBV5-1 with TRBJ2-7, with D maybe TRBD1 (6 bases). Deletions cut 4 bases from V and 6 bases from J, with 20 bases between. The CDR3 is 15 amino acids. CDR1 and CDR2 (germline): SGHRS, YFSETQ. CDR3 bases: TGCGCCAGCAGCGCGGTGCCGGGACAATCGATCGAGCAGTACTTC. It codes for CASSAVPGQSIEQYF.

This clone was counted only a few times. The rearrangement joins TRBV4-3 to TRBJ1-5; TRBD1 is a possible D gene (5 bases). Germline lookup yields CDR1 LGHNA and CDR2 YSLEER. V dropped 0 bases and J dropped 2 bases, with 8 bases sitting between them. CDR3 length equals 15 residues. CDR3 nucleotides: TGCGCCAGCAGCCAAGATGGACACCGCAATCAGCCCCAGCATTTT. Translation: CASSQDGHRNQPQHF.

V gene TRBV13 combines with J gene TRBJ2-5, with 7 bases lining up with TRBD2. The junction had 4 bases not matched to a gene; V was cut back by 1 base and J by 5 bases. The CDR3 consists of 14 residues. The V gene's germline CDR1 is PRHDT and CDR2 FYEKMQ (reference sequence). The CDR3 is CASSLEGSGETQYF. CDR3 DNA: TGTGCCAGCAGCTTAGAGGGTAGCGGGGAGACCCAGTACTTC.

This clone was recorded once. This chain uses TRBV7-2 with TRBJ2-7; 7 bases are shared with TRBD1. CDR1 SGHTA and CDR2 FQGNSA come from the germline V gene. J was trimmed by 2 bases and V by 5 bases; bases with no gene match: 12. The CDR3 runs to 16 residues. CDR3 region: CASSLKGTVNPYEQYF. The DNA for the CDR3 is TGTGCCAGCAGCCTAAAAGGGACAGTCAACCCCTACGAGCAGTACTTC. The full variable domain, its missing parts supplied by reference TRBV7-2 and TRBJ2-7, is GAGVSQSPSNKVTEKGKDVELRCDPISGHTALYWYRQSLGQGLEFLIYFQGNSAPDKSGLPSDRFSAERTGGSVSTLTIQRTQQEDSAVYLCASSLKGTVNPYEQYFGPGTRLTVT.

V and J are TRBV9 and TRBJ2-3, with D maybe TRBD2 (7 bases). The V gene's germline CDR1 is SGDLS and CDR2 YYNGEE. The CDR3 is 15 residues long. Trimming shortened V by 5 bases and J by 0 bases, and 13 bases separated the two germline ends. CDR3 DNA sequence: TGTGCCAGCAGTAGGGGGGGGCAGAGCACAGATACGCAGTATTTT. Its protein product is CASSRGGQSTDTQYF.

CDR3 protein: CASRAQGKGGYTF. The CDR3 nucleotides read TGTGCCAGCAGAGCACAGGGGAAGGGTGGCTACACCTTC. The chain is built from TRBV2 and TRBJ1-2; 7 bases fit TRBD1. Trimming cost V 6 bases and J 7 bases; bases outside gene matches: 8. The germline V gene has CDR1 SNHLY and CDR2 FYNNEI. CDR3 length equals 13 residues.

This clone appeared a single time. The chain couples TRBV20-1 to TRBJ2-7; D is undetermined. The germline V gene encodes CDR1 DFQATT and CDR2 SNEGSKA (reference sequence). This CDR3 region has 11 residues. V gave up 2 bases and J gave up 6 bases, with 8 bases separating them. CDR3 in amino acids: CSARWYSEQYF. The CDR3 coding sequence is TGCAGTGCTAGATGGTACTCCGAGCAGTACTTC.

The chain is built from TRBV7-2 and TRBJ1-1; maybe TRBD1 (6 bases). Germline CDR1 is SGHTA and CDR2 is FQGNSA. V lost 1 base and J lost 1, with 7 bases in between. The CDR3 consists of 14 residues. The CDR3 bases are TGTGCCAGCAGCTTAGTAGGGGGGAACACTGAAGCTTTCTTT. Protein product: CASSLVGGNTEAFF. The full variable domain, in which reference TRBV7-2 and TRBJ1-1 provide the parts outside the CDR3, is GAGVSQSPSNKVTEKGKDVELRCDPISGHTALYWYRQSLGQGLEFLIYFQGNSAPDKSGLPSDRFSAERTGGSVSTLTIQRTQQEDSAVYLCASSLVGGNTEAFFGQGTRLTVV.

Only a few counts were recorded for this clone. The V and J genes are TRBV18 and TRBJ1-1; 7 bases map to TRBD1. Germline values: CDR1 KGHSH, CDR2 LQKENI. V shed 6 bases, J shed 6 bases, and the junction held 4 bases outside the gene matches. This CDR3 is 12 amino acids long. CDR3 bases: TGTGCCAGCTCTCCCGACAGGGCTGAAGCTTTCTTT. This codes for CASSPDRAEAFF.

This rearrangement joins TRBV9 to TRBJ2-3; 11 nucleotides agree with TRBD1. Trimming removed 6 bases from V and 3 bases from J; junction bases left unmatched: 6. This CDR3 comprises 15 residues. Per the germline V gene, CDR1 is SGDLS and CDR2 is YYNGEE. The CDR3 region is CASTRTGGPTDTQYF. DNA for the CDR3: TGTGCCAGCACCCGGACAGGGGGCCCTACAGATACGCAGTATTTT.

The genes are TRBV11-3 and TRBJ2-3, with D perhaps TRBD1 (6 bases). Deletions cut 5 bases from V and 5 bases from J, with 14 bases between. The CDR3 extends over 14 amino acids. Germline CDR1 and CDR2: SGHNT and YENEEA. The CDR3 here is CASSQGQGIDTQYF. The DNA for the CDR3 is TGTGCCAGCAGCCAGGGGCAGGGAATAGATACGCAGTATTTT.

The V gene is TRBV6-5, the J gene TRBJ1-3, with no clear D. The length of the CDR3 is 14 residues. Trimming stripped 4 bases from V and 3 bases from J, with 10 bases between. The germline V gene has CDR1 MNHEY and CDR2 SVGAGI. This chain's CDR3 is CASSSRLSGNTIYF. The CDR3 DNA reads as TGTGCCAGCAGTTCCCGTTTGAGTGGAAACACCATATATTTT.